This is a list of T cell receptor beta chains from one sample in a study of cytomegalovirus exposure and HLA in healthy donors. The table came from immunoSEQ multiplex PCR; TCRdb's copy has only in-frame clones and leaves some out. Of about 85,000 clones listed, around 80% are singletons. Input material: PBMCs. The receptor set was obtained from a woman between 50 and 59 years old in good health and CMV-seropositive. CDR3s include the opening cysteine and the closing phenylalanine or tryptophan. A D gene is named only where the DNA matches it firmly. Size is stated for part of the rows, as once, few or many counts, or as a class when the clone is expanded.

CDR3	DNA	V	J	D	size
CASSPGGTDLRYF	TGTGCCAGCAGCCCGGGGGGGACGGACCTCCGGTACTTC	TRBV7-9	TRBJ2-7	TRBD2	.
CASSFGAGQETQYF	TGTGCCAGCAGCTTTGGGGCAGGACAAGAGACCCAGTACTTC	TRBV11-2	TRBJ2-5	.	.
CASSLVGRPYEQYF	TGTGCCAGCAGCTTAGTGGGCAGACCCTACGAGCAGTACTTC	TRBV13	TRBJ2-7	.	.
CSVRGLAGRKNIQYF	TGCAGCGTGAGGGGACTAGCGGGTAGAAAAAACATTCAGTACTTC	TRBV29-1	TRBJ2-4	TRBD2	.
CASRPRGALPYEQYF	TGTGCCAGCAGGCCCCGGGGGGCCCTCCCCTACGAGCAGTACTTC	TRBV27	TRBJ2-7	.	.
CASSPLQGSNTEAFF	TGTGCCAGCTCACCTCTACAGGGCTCGAACACTGAAGCTTTCTTT	TRBV18	TRBJ1-1	.	.
CASGTSGGADDTQYF	TGTGCCAGTGGGACTAGCGGGGGTGCCGACGATACGCAGTATTTT	TRBV19	TRBJ2-3	TRBD2	.
CASSPLKSEAFF	TGTGCCAGCTCACCATTAAAATCTGAAGCTTTCTTT	TRBV18	TRBJ1-1	.	.
CASNSADTQYF	TGCGCCAGCAATTCTGCAGATACGCAGTATTTT	TRBV5-1	TRBJ2-3	.	.
CASSPRLAGDNEQFF	TGTGCCAGCAGTCCACGACTAGCGGGGGACAATGAGCAGTTCTTC	TRBV27	TRBJ2-1	TRBD2	.
CASSDSLHQPQHF	TGTGCCAGCAGTGATAGTCTTCACCAGCCCCAGCATTTT	TRBV25-1	TRBJ1-5	.	few
CASSYNSRGSNQPQHF	TGTGCCAGCAGTTACAATAGTCGGGGTAGCAATCAGCCCCAGCATTTT	TRBV6-6	TRBJ1-5	.	.
CASSLGLALYEQYF	TGTGCCAGCAGCTTGGGACTAGCACTCTACGAGCAGTACTTC	TRBV5-6	TRBJ2-7	TRBD2	.
CASSQQTDPQHF	TGTGCCAGCAGCCAACAGACAGACCCCCAGCATTTT	TRBV14	TRBJ1-5	.	.
CASNFRTGANTDTQYF	TGTGCCAGCAATTTCCGGACAGGGGCCAACACAGATACGCAGTATTTT	TRBV13	TRBJ2-3	TRBD1	.
CASSHPRPGGTEAFF	TGTGCCAGCAGCCACCCCCGGCCGGGGGGTACTGAAGCTTTCTTT	TRBV4-2	TRBJ1-1	.	.
CASSLVLGGVPYEQYF	TGCGCCAGCAGCTTGGTCCTCGGGGGGGTTCCCTACGAGCAGTACTTC	TRBV5-1	TRBJ2-7	TRBD2	.
CASSKGGDYNEQFF	TGCGCCAGCAGTAAGGGGGGGGATTACAATGAGCAGTTCTTC	TRBV5-1	TRBJ2-1	.	.
CASSEASSPGELFF	TGTGCCAGCAGCGAGGCCAGTAGCCCCGGGGAGCTGTTTTTT	TRBV9	TRBJ2-2	.	.
CASSIVASGGLTDTQYF	TGTGCCAGTAGTATAGTCGCTAGCGGGGGCCTCACAGATACGCAGTATTTT	TRBV19	TRBJ2-3	TRBD2	.
CASSLSGDYWSEQFF	TGTGCCAGCAGCCTCTCAGGGGACTATTGGAGTGAGCAGTTCTTC	TRBV11-2	TRBJ2-1	.	.
CASSQETQAWRDEQFF	TGTGCCAGCAGCCAAGAAACCCAGGCGTGGAGGGATGAGCAGTTCTTC	TRBV4-2	TRBJ2-1	.	few
CAYQPGPGARGYTF	TGTGCCTACCAACCGGGACCGGGAGCGAGAGGCTACACCTTC	TRBV30	TRBJ1-2	.	.
CASSSIWALQILVNGYTF	TGTGCCAGTAGTTCTATATGGGCTTTGCAGATTCTTGTAAATGGCTACACCTTC	TRBV19	TRBJ1-2	.	.
CASSPGQAGNEAFF	TGCGCCAGCAGCCCCGGACAGGCGGGAAATGAAGCTTTCTTT	TRBV5-1	TRBJ1-1	TRBD1	.
CASSIAGGRNEQFF	TGCGCCAGCAGTATAGCGGGGGGGCGAAATGAGCAGTTCTTC	TRBV10-1	TRBJ2-1	TRBD2	.
CASSRGLAGTQYF	TGTGCCAGCAGCCGTGGACTAGCGGGGACCCAGTACTTC	TRBV11-2	TRBJ2-5	TRBD2	.
CASSVGGTGGGYTF	TGTGCCAGCAGCGTAGGGGGGACAGGGGGTGGCTACACCTTC	TRBV9	TRBJ1-2	TRBD1	.